Presented here are 8 T cell receptor beta chains from one specimen sequenced in a study of T cell changes during pregnancy in multiple sclerosis. Profiling relied on immunoSEQ multiplex PCR, and the TCRdb table lists in-frame clones only, not all of them. Here the sample spans about 130,000 clones, roughly 96% being singletons. This sample comprised peripheral blood, obtained after pregnancy. The source of these receptors is a female donor with multiple sclerosis, enrolled in a pregnancy study.

In its sample, this clone was seen once. This rearrangement joins TRBV29-1 to TRBJ1-2, with TRBD1 identical over 7 bases. This CDR3 region has 14 residues. V shed 5 bases, J shed 9 bases, and the junction held 15 bases outside the gene matches. Germline values: CDR1 SQVTM, CDR2 ANQGSEA. In nucleotides, the CDR3 is TGCAGCGTTACTATGATAAGACAGGGAGATCGCTACACCTTC. This gives the protein CSVTMIRQGDRYTF.

V gene TRBV28 combines with J gene TRBJ1-1; D is unclear. The CDR3 loop spans 17 amino acids. V lost 1 base and J lost 1, with 16 bases in between. Looked up from germline, CDR1 is MDHEN and CDR2 is SYDVKM. DNA for the CDR3: TGTGCCAGCAGTTTATATGTCAGGTTAAGAAAGAACACTGAAGCTTTCTTT. Translated, it gives CASSLYVRLRKNTEAFF.

The chain is built from TRBV29-1 and TRBJ2-1; weak D call: TRBD1 (5 bases). Germline V lookup: CDR1 SQVTM, CDR2 ANQGSEA. The CDR3 loop spans 11 amino acids. The V and J ends lost 7 bases and 7 bases respectively, with 11 bases between them. The CDR3 loop is CSGDSLNEQFF. For the CDR3, the DNA is TGCAGCGGTGACAGTTTGAATGAGCAGTTCTTC.

The genes are TRBV9 and TRBJ2-1; D is unresolved. Germline V gene data show CDR1 as SGDLS and CDR2 as YYNGEE. V lost 3 bases and J 4 bases, leaving 14 bases between the germline ends. CDR3 length: 15 amino acids. The CDR3 sequence is CASSAGSRGYNEQFF. The CDR3 DNA sequence: TGTGCCAGCAGCGCCGGGTCCCGAGGTTACAATGAGCAGTTCTTC.

This chain joins TRBV2 and TRBJ1-5; TRBD1 is a possible D gene (5 bases). The CDR3 runs to 15 residues. Germline V gives CDR1 SNHLY, CDR2 FYNNEI. V lost 4 bases, J lost 3 bases, and 13 bases lay in between. The CDR3 here is CASSVWRGSNQPQHF. The DNA for the CDR3 is TGTGCCAGCAGTGTCTGGAGGGGTTCCAATCAGCCCCAGCATTTT.

This clone was seen just once. The chain links TRBV2 to TRBJ1-6; 12 bases fit TRBD1. CDR1 SNHLY and CDR2 FYNNEI come from the germline V gene. V shed 7 bases, J shed 10 bases, and the junction held 17 bases outside the gene matches. The CDR3 is made up of 18 amino acids. The CDR3 DNA sequence: TGTGCCAGCATCAGAGGGACAGGGGGCGATCTTGGTCGCTCACCCCTCCACTTT. Protein product: CASIRGTGGDLGRSPLHF.

This sequence joins TRBV27 and TRBJ2-7; the match to TRBD2 covers 10 bases. The germline V gene encodes CDR1 MNHEY and CDR2 SMNVEV (reference sequence). This CDR3 is built from 15 residues. V dropped 2 bases and J dropped 2; count of bases not matched to a gene: 3. CDR3 in amino acids: CASSLGTSVTYEQYF. The CDR3 DNA reads as TGTGCCAGCAGTTTAGGGACTAGCGTCACCTACGAGCAGTACTTC.

This chain links TRBV27 with TRBJ2-4; tentatively, D is TRBD2 (7 bases). CDR3 length: 15 residues. Germline assignment: CDR1 MNHEY and CDR2 SMNVEV (reference sequence). The V end was cut by 1 base, the J end by 6 bases, with 13 bases between. For the CDR3, the DNA is TGTGCCAGCAGTTTATTGGGGGGGCGGAGAAACATTCAGTACTTC. This sequence encodes CASSLLGGRRNIQYF.